Shown below are 27 T cell receptor beta chains from a single sample sequenced in a study of blood T cell repertoires in COVID-19. Clones were sequenced by immunoSEQ multiplex PCR, and TCRdb holds only the in-frame ones, with some missing. The repertoire has around 110,000 clones, approximately 89% of them found once; the top ten carry approximately 4%. Sample: peripheral blood. The source of these receptors is a man aged 35-49 years with acute or convalescent COVID-19.

The V gene is TRBV12-5, the J gene TRBJ2-5, with D maybe TRBD2 (6 bases). CDR1 LGHNT and CDR2 FRNRAP come from the germline V gene. Trimming shortened V by 6 bases and J by 5 bases, and 19 bases separated the two germline ends. The CDR3 loop spans 15 amino acids. The CDR3 sequence: CASGSPTSWSETQYF. The CDR3 DNA sequence: TGTGCTAGTGGCTCTCCCACTAGCTGGAGTGAGACCCAGTACTTC.

The V and J genes are TRBV7-9 and TRBJ2-1; 9 positions match TRBD2. V dropped 4 bases and J dropped 4; count of bases not matched to a gene: 8. The germline CDR1 and CDR2 sequences are SEHNR and FQNEAQ (reference sequence). The CDR3 covers 16 residues. The CDR3 nucleotides read TGTGCCAGCAGCTCCCCTAGCGGGACCGGGTACAATGAGCAGTTCTTC. Encoded protein: CASSSPSGTGYNEQFF.

The CDR3 sequence is CSVEVVSGEDGYTF. The CDR3, as DNA: TGCAGCGTTGAAGTAGTATCAGGGGAAGATGGCTACACCTTC. This sequence joins TRBV29-1 and TRBJ1-2; maybe TRBD1 (6 bases). The CDR3 extends over 14 amino acids. Trimming took off 1 base at V and 6 bases at J, with 15 bases between the two ends. The germline gives CDR1 SQVTM, CDR2 ANQGSEA.

In its sample, this clone was seen a few times. This chain uses TRBV6-2 or TRBV6-3 with TRBJ1-1, with D possibly TRBD1 on 5 matching bases. Germline-derived CDR1 and CDR2 are MNHEY and SVGEGT. The CDR3 consists of 14 residues. Trimming stripped 2 bases from V and 3 bases from J, with 10 bases between. The CDR3 region has the DNA TGTGCCAGCAGTTACCGACAGAGGCACACTGAAGCTTTCTTT. Encoded protein: CASSYRQRHTEAFF.

V usage is TRBV5-1 and J usage is TRBJ1-6; TRBD1 aligns across 9 bases. The CDR3 extends over 16 amino acids. The junction had 10 bases not matched to a gene; V was cut back by 4 bases and J by 8 bases. Germline-derived CDR1 and CDR2 are SGHRS and YFSETQ. The CDR3 sequence is CASSLSPTGGDSPLHF. DNA for the CDR3: TGCGCCAGCAGCCTATCCCCGACAGGGGGGGATTCACCCCTCCACTTT.

The rearrangement links TRBV11-2 to TRBJ1-5; possible D gene TRBD1, 5 bases. There are 14 residues in the CDR3. Germline-derived CDR1 and CDR2 are SGHAT and FQNNGV. V gave up 0 bases and J gave up 4 bases, with 7 bases separating them. As DNA, the CDR3 is TGTGCCAGCAGCTTAGACAGGGTTAATCAGCCCCAGCATTTT. Translating gives CASSLDRVNQPQHF.

The chain carries TRBV7-8 and TRBJ1-1, with 7 bases fitting TRBD1. The CDR3 is 14 residues long. Germline V lookup: CDR1 SGHVS, CDR2 FQNEAQ. Losses at the gene ends were 3 bases for V and 5 bases for J; bases not matched to a gene: 6. The CDR3 DNA follows: TGTGCCAGCAGCTTCGACAGGGTGGGGACTGAAGCTTTCTTT. Translating it yields CASSFDRVGTEAFF.

The V gene is TRBV12-5, the J gene TRBJ2-7, with D unresolved. CDR1 is LGHNT, CDR2 FRNRAP, per germline. The CDR3 extends over 16 amino acids. V was clipped by 2 bases and J by 2 bases, with 16 bases between them. The CDR3 region has the DNA TGTGCTAGTGGTTTGCCCCACGGGTCAATCGCCTACGAGCAGTACTTC. Its translation is CASGLPHGSIAYEQYF.

The chain employs TRBV5-6 and TRBJ2-5; 8 nucleotides match TRBD2. Germline assignment: CDR1 SGHDT and CDR2 YYEEEE. Unmatched junction bases numbered 5, after V lost 4 bases and J lost 3 bases. There are 14 residues in the CDR3. The CDR3 DNA sequence: TGTGCCAGCAGCAACGGGGGGGCCAAAGAGACCCAGTACTTC. Protein: CASSNGGAKETQYF.

The chain has TRBV7-9 and TRBJ2-2; D gene unclear. Looked up from germline, CDR1 is SEHNR and CDR2 is FQNEAQ (reference sequence). Trimming left V 8 bases short and J 1 base short, with 11 bases between. CDR3 length: 14 amino acids. The CDR3 region has the DNA TGTGCCAGCTTTACGACTGAGAACACCGGGGAGCTGTTTTTT. Amino acids: CASFTTENTGELFF.

The chain joins TRBV11-2 to TRBJ1-2, with D hard to call. Germline V CDR1 and CDR2: SGHAT, FQNNGV. V was clipped by 3 bases and J by 13 bases, with 21 bases between them. The CDR3 is 14 amino acids. As DNA, the CDR3 is TGTGCCAGCAGCTTGGAGGTGGACCCCCCCTCTCTCACCTTC. This codes for CASSLEVDPPSLTF.

The chain couples TRBV30 to TRBJ2-1; 7 bases match TRBD2. The V and J ends lost 3 bases and 0 bases, in that order; junction bases with no gene match: 5. Germline V gene sequence: CDR1 GTSNPN, CDR2 SVGIG (reference sequence). The CDR3 has 15 amino acids. CDR3 DNA sequence: TGTGCCTGGAGGCGTGGCGGGAGCTCCTACAATGAGCAGTTCTTC. Residues: CAWRRGGSSYNEQFF.

The chain employs TRBV5-1 and TRBJ2-7; no definite D call. The germline V and J ends were trimmed by 0 bases and 2 bases, with 9 bases remaining between them. The CDR3 extends over 14 amino acids. Germline assignment: CDR1 SGHRS and CDR2 YFSETQ. DNA for the CDR3: TGCGCCAGCAGCTTGGATCCGGTCACCTACGAGCAGTACTTC. Its translation: CASSLDPVTYEQYF. The full variable domain, its missing parts supplied by reference TRBV5-1 and TRBJ2-7, is KAGVTQTPRYLIKTRGQQVTLSCSPISGHRSVSWYQQTPGQGLQFLFEYFSETQRNKGNFPGRFSGRQFSNSRSEMNVSTLELGDSALYLCASSLDPVTYEQYFGPGTRLTVT.

This clone has a handful of counts. The gene calls are TRBV7-2 and TRBJ2-6; 7 bases are shared with TRBD1. Germline CDR1 is SGHTA and CDR2 is FQGNSA. With V trimmed by 4 bases and J by 4 bases, 7 bases remained unmatched. The CDR3 runs to 16 residues. The CDR3 spells CASSSSGGTGANVLTF. The CDR3, as DNA: TGTGCCAGCAGCTCCTCAGGGGGTACAGGGGCCAACGTCCTGACTTTC.

This clone was recorded once. The chain is built from TRBV2 and TRBJ2-3, with a weak D call TRBD2 (6 bases). Germline CDR1 SNHLY, CDR2 FYNNEI. V was trimmed by 11 bases and J by 2 bases, leaving 17 bases between them. This CDR3 contains 14 residues. In DNA form, the CDR3 reads TGTGCCGCACAGCTAGCGCAGAACACAGATACGCAGTATTTT. Its translation is CAAQLAQNTDTQYF.

The count of this clone is one. The chain combines TRBV4-2 with TRBJ2-7; D perhaps matches TRBD1 (5 bases). V dropped 0 bases and J dropped 3 bases, with 15 bases sitting between them. Germline V gene sequence: CDR1 LGHNA, CDR2 YNFKEQ. CDR3 length: 16 amino acids. Written as DNA, the CDR3 is TGTGCCAGCAGCCAAGATGTTGGCCAGGGATTCTACGAGCAGTACTTC. It is translated as CASSQDVGQGFYEQYF.

The CDR3 DNA follows: TGCAGCGTTCATTGGGACAGAGCCGCCACTGAAGCTTTCTTT. It yields the protein CSVHWDRAATEAFF. The V gene is TRBV29-1, the J gene TRBJ1-1; 7 bases agree with TRBD1. The CDR3 is 14 amino acids. CDR1 and CDR2 (germline): SQVTM, ANQGSEA. The V segment lost 5 bases and the J segment 4 bases; nucleotides outside the gene matches: 10.

V and J are TRBV2 and TRBJ1-3; 8 bases align to TRBD1. V shed 7 bases, J shed 2 bases, and the junction held 7 bases outside the gene matches. Germline assignment: CDR1 SNHLY and CDR2 FYNNEI. CDR3 length: 15 residues. The CDR3 is CASILDRGPGNTIYF. The CDR3 nucleotides are TGTGCCAGCATACTTGACAGGGGACCTGGAAACACCATATATTTT.

This chain uses TRBV7-8 with TRBJ1-3, with 9 bases that match TRBD1. Germline CDR1 SGHVS, CDR2 FQNEAQ. There are 16 residues in the CDR3. Unmatched junction bases numbered 10, after V lost 3 bases and J lost 7 bases. The CDR3 reads CASSLGTGNPGNTIYF. Here the CDR3 DNA reads TGTGCCAGCAGCTTGGGGACAGGGAACCCGGGGAACACCATATATTTT.

The CDR3, as DNA: TGTGCCAGCAGCTTGTTGCAGGGGGCCGGGACAGATACGCAGTATTTT. Translating gives CASSLLQGAGTDTQYF. This chain joins TRBV5-5 and TRBJ2-3; 8 bases match TRBD1. J was trimmed by 3 bases and V by 1 base; bases with no gene match: 7. The germline V gene encodes CDR1 SGHKS and CDR2 YYEKEE (reference sequence). This CDR3 has 16 amino acids.

The genes are TRBV4-2 and TRBJ1-6; 8 positions match TRBD1. V shed 5 bases, J shed 7 bases, and the junction held 10 bases outside the gene matches. CDR1 LGHNA and CDR2 YNFKEQ come from the germline V gene. The CDR3 spans 16 residues. CDR3 protein: CASSADPDRGNSPLHF. Here the CDR3 DNA reads TGTGCCAGCAGCGCTGATCCCGACAGGGGAAATTCACCCCTCCACTTT.

The chain couples TRBV2 to TRBJ1-4, with TRBD1 as a possible D gene (6 bases). Trimming shortened V by 7 bases and J by 5 bases, and 11 bases separated the two germline ends. Germline CDR1 is SNHLY and CDR2 is FYNNEI. The CDR3 contains 13 residues. CDR3 loop: CASNLGQNEKLFF. The DNA for the CDR3 is TGTGCCAGCAACCTAGGACAGAATGAAAAACTGTTTTTT.

The chain couples TRBV10-3 to TRBJ2-1; TRBD2 matches 8 bases. Germline V gene sequence: CDR1 ENHRY, CDR2 SYGVKD. J gave up 6 bases and V 3 bases, and 4 bases lay outside the gene matches. This CDR3 region has 14 residues. The CDR3: CAISDLAGSNEQFF. CDR3 nucleotides: TGTGCCATCAGTGACTTAGCGGGGAGCAATGAGCAGTTCTTC.

This clone was counted once. The V call is TRBV3-1 (or the pseudogene TRBV3-2), the J call TRBJ1-5; unclear D gene. CDR3 length equals 14 residues. The germline V and J ends were trimmed by 0 bases and 0 bases, with 3 bases remaining between them. CDR1 is LGHDT, CDR2 YNNKEL, per germline (reference sequence). The CDR3 reads CASSQDNSNQPQHF. CDR3 coding DNA: TGTGCCAGCAGCCAAGATAATAGCAATCAGCCCCAGCATTTT.

The chain joins TRBV4-2 to TRBJ2-2, with D perhaps matching TRBD1 (5 bases). This CDR3 has 16 residues. CDR1 and CDR2 from the germline V gene are LGHNA and YNFKEQ. V gave up 4 bases and J gave up 4 bases, with 16 bases separating them. The CDR3 DNA reads as TGTGCCAGCAGCCGCCCTCAGGGTGCCAGCACCGGGGAGCTGTTTTTT. It yields the protein CASSRPQGASTGELFF.

The rearrangement joins TRBV30 to TRBJ1-2; D ambiguous. V lost 1 base, J lost 7 bases, and 7 bases lay in between. This CDR3 spans 11 amino acids. Per germline, CDR1 GTSNPN and CDR2 SVGIG (reference sequence). CDR3 in DNA: TGTGCCTGGAGTGCGACACTTGGCTACACCTTC. Amino acids: CAWSATLGYTF.

In this sample, this clone turned up a few times. This chain uses TRBV10-3 with TRBJ1-1; D remains ambiguous. CDR1 is ENHRY, CDR2 SYGVKD, per germline. V lost 6 bases and J 0 bases, leaving 11 bases between the germline ends. The length of the CDR3 is 14 residues. The CDR3 nucleotides read TGTGCCATCAGCACGCCCGGTTTGAACACTGAAGCTTTCTTT. Its translation is CAISTPGLNTEAFF.